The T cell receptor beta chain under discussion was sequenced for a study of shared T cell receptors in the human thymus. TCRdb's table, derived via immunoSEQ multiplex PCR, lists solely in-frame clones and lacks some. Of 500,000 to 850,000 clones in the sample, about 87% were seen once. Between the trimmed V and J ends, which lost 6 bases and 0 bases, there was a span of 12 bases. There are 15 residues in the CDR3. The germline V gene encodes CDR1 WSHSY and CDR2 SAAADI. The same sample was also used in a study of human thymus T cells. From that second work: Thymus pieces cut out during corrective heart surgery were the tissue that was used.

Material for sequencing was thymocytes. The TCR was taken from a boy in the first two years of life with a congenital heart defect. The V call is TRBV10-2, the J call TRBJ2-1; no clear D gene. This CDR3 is CASRADSISYNEQFF. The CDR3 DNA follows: TGCGCCAGCAGAGCTGACTCCATCTCCTACAATGAGCAGTTCTTC.